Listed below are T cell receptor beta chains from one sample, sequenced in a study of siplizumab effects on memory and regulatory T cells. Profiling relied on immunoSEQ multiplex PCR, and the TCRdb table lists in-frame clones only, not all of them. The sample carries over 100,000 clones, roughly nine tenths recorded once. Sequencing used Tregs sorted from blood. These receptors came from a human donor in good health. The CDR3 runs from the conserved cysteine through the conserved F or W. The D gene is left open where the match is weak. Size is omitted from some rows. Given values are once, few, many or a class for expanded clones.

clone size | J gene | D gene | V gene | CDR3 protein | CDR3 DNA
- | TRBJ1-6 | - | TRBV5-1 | CASMEGGSSYNSPLHF | TGCGCCAGCATGGAAGGAGGCAGCTCCTATAATTCACCCCTCCACTTT
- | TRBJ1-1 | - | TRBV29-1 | CSGTEVGTEAFF | TGCAGCGGGACCGAGGTGGGCACTGAAGCTTTCTTT
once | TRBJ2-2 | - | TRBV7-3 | CASSLVTNTGELFF | TGTGCCAGCAGCTTAGTAACGAACACCGGGGAGCTGTTTTTT
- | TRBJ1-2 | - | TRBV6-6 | CASSYSGLRQNYGYTF | TGTGCCAGCAGTTACTCAGGATTGAGGCAGAACTATGGCTACACCTTC
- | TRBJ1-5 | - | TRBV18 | CASSPLAENQPQHF | TGTGCCAGCTCACCACTGGCAGAAAATCAGCCCCAGCATTTT
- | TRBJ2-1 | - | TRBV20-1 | CSARVVNEQFF | TGCAGTGCTAGAGTGGTGAATGAGCAGTTCTTC
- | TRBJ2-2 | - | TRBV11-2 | CASSQTDRRDGELFF | TGTGCCAGCAGCCAGACTGACAGGAGAGACGGGGAGCTGTTTTTT
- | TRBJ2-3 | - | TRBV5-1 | CASSLAQGPTDTQYF | TGCGCCAGCAGCTTGGCCCAGGGCCCCACAGATACGCAGTATTTT
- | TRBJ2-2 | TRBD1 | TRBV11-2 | CASRPDRGQVGDSTGELFF | TGTGCCAGCAGGCCCGACAGGGGACAAGTTGGGGATAGCACCGGGGAGCTGTTTTTT
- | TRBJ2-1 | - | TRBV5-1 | CASSLVLDSYNEQFF | TGCGCCAGCAGCTTGGTCCTCGACTCCTACAATGAGCAGTTCTTC
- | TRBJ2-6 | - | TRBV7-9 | CASTSTGYYSGGANVLTF | TGTGCCAGCACCTCAACGGGATACTACTCTGGTGGGGCCAACGTCCTGACTTTC
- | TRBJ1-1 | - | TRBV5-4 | CASSLPGPMNTEAFF | TGTGCCAGCAGCCTTCCTGGACCAATGAACACTGAAGCTTTCTTT
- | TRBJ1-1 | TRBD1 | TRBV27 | CASSFRGQGNTEAFF | TGTGCCAGCAGTTTCCGCGGACAGGGGAACACTGAAGCTTTCTTT
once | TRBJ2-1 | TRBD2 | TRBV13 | CASSLEASGSLFF | TGTGCCAGCAGCTTAGAGGCTAGCGGGAGTCTTTTCTTC
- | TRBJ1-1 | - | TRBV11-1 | CASSLAPVNTEAFF | TGTGCCAGCAGCTTAGCGCCGGTGAACACTGAAGCTTTCTTT
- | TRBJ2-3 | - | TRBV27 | CASSFLGTDTQYF | TGTGCCAGCAGTTTTTTAGGCACAGATACGCAGTATTTT
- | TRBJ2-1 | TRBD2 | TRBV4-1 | CASSTQPGLAEQKEQFF | TGCGCCAGCAGCACCCAACCGGGACTAGCGGAGCAGAAGGAGCAGTTCTTC
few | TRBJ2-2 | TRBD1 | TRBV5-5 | CASRTGQGITGELFF | TGTGCCAGCAGGACGGGACAGGGCATAACCGGGGAGCTGTTTTTT
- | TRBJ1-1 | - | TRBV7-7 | CASSLITGPTEAFF | TGTGCTAGCAGCTTAATTACCGGGCCCACTGAAGCTTTCTTT
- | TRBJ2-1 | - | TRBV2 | CASSETSSYNEQFF | TGTGCCAGCAGTGAAACGAGCTCCTACAATGAGCAGTTCTTC
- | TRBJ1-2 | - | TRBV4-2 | CASRPDGGANYGYTF | TGTGCCAGCAGACCAGATGGGGGGGCTAACTATGGCTACACCTTC
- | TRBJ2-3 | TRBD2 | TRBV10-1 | CASSESTSGSTDTQYF | TGCGCCAGCAGTGAGTCAACTAGCGGAAGCACAGATACGCAGTATTTT
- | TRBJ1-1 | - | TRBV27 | CASSGQGKSEAFF | TGTGCCAGCAGTGGCCAGGGAAAATCTGAAGCTTTCTTT
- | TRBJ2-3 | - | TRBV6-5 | CASSYSHSSTDTQYF | TGTGCCAGCAGTTACTCGCACTCTAGCACAGATACGCAGTATTTT
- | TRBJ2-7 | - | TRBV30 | CAWSVGPAYEQYF | TGTGCCTGGAGTGTAGGGCCGGCCTACGAGCAGTACTTC
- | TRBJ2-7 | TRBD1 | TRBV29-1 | CSVRTGWYEQYF | TGCAGCGTACGGACAGGGTGGTACGAGCAGTACTTC
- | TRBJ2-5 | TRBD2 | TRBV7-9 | CASSLERGFRETQYF | TGTGCCAGCAGCTTAGAGCGGGGGTTCAGGGAGACCCAGTACTTC
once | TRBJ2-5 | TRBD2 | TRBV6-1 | CASSDPGGGQRGTQYF | TGTGCCAGCAGTGATCCTGGCGGGGGGCAACGGGGGACCCAGTACTTC
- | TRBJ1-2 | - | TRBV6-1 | CASTGMRGVPNGYTF | TGTGCCAGCACCGGAATGAGGGGGGTCCCTAATGGCTACACCTTC
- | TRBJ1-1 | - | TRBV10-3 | CAIKGGGSGTEAFF | TGTGCCATCAAGGGGGGAGGAAGTGGGACTGAAGCTTTCTTT
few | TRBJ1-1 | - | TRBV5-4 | CASSFDQESFF | TGTGCCAGCAGTTTTGACCAGGAGTCTTTCTTT
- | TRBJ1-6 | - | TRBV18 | CASSRQQNSPLHF | TGTGCCAGCTCACGACAGCAAAATTCACCCCTCCACTTT
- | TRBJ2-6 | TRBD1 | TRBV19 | CASRGTGQNVLTF | TGTGCCAGTCGTGGGACAGGGCAAAACGTCCTGACTTTC
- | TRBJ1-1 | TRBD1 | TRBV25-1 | CASSELKGAAEAFF | TGTGCCAGCAGTGAATTGAAGGGGGCGGCTGAAGCTTTCTTT
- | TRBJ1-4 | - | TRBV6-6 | CASSYGGADEKLFF | TGTGCCAGCAGTTACGGAGGGGCCGATGAAAAACTGTTTTTT
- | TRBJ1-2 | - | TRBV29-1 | CSVESGSYGYTF | TGCAGCGTTGAATCCGGGTCCTATGGCTACACCTTC
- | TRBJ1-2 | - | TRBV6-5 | CASSYGGYGYTF | TGTGCCAGCAGTTACGGGGGTTACGGCTACACCTTC
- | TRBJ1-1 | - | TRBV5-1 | CASSTGWQNTEAFF | TGCGCCAGCAGCACAGGATGGCAGAACACTGAAGCTTTCTTT
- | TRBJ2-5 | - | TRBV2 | CASSATRTEGAQYF | TGTGCCAGCAGTGCCACCCGGACAGAAGGTGCCCAGTACTTC
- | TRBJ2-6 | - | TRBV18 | CASSLEMQEWLSSGANVLTF | TGTGCCAGCTCACTTGAGATGCAGGAATGGTTGAGCTCTGGGGCCAACGTCCTGACTTTC
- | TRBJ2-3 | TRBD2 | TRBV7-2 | CASSLVGKRGGYF | TGTGCCAGCAGCTTAGTAGGAAAGCGGGGGGGCTATTTT
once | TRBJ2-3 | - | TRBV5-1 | CASSASSTDTQYF | TGCGCCAGCAGCGCCTCTAGCACAGATACGCAGTATTTT
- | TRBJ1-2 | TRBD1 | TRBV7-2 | CASTPQGVYGYTF | TGTGCCAGCACCCCTCAGGGGGTCTATGGCTACACCTTC
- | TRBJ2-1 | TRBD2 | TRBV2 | CASSLLAGEVNEQFF | TGTGCCAGCAGTTTGCTAGCGGGAGAGGTCAATGAGCAGTTCTTC
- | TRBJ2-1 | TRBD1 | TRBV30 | CAWSLQGQGEQFF | TGTGCCTGGAGCCTGCAGGGACAGGGTGAGCAGTTCTTC
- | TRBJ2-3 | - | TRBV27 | CASSLLGQGGTDTQYF | TGTGCCAGCAGTTTATTGGGCCAGGGTGGCACAGATACGCAGTATTTT
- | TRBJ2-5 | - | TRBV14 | CASSRTGETQYF | TGTGCCAGCAGCCGAACTGGAGAGACCCAGTACTTC
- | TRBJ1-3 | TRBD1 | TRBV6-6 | CASSWTGTDSGNTIYF | TGTGCCAGCAGTTGGACAGGGACTGACTCTGGAAACACCATATATTTT
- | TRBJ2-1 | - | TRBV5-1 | CASSLEVKVGQFF | TGCGCCAGCAGCTTGGAAGTGAAGGTCGGGCAGTTCTTC
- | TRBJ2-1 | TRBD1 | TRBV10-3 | CAITGTGGYEQFF | TGTGCCATCACAGGGACAGGGGGCTATGAGCAGTTCTTC
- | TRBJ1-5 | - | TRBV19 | CASSLTSQPQHF | TGTGCCAGTAGTCTAACTTCTCAGCCCCAGCATTTT
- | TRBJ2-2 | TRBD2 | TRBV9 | CASSIRLADTGELFF | TGTGCCAGCAGCATCAGACTAGCCGACACCGGGGAGCTGTTTTTT
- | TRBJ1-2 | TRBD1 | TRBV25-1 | CASSKTGGSYGYTF | TGTGCCAGCAGTAAGACAGGGGGCTCCTATGGCTACACCTTC
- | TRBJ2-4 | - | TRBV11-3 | CASSLGSGKNIQYF | TGTGCCAGCAGCTTGGGTAGCGGCAAAAACATTCAGTACTTC